The 22 T cell receptor beta chains presented below share a single source sample, sequenced in a study of CD8+CD57+ T cells in acquired aplastic anemia. According to the study, genomic DNA was the template for TCR beta VDJ and CDR3 profiling. A single record per CDR3 protein comes from TCRdb applying MiXCR to the reads. The data contain hundreds of thousands of distinct CDR3 sequences, approximately 70% of them singletons. The sample taken for sequencing was sorted CD4+, CD8+, or CD8+CD57+ T cells (not recorded which) from PBMCs. Receptors originate from a human donor in good health, serving as a control.

The rearrangement uses TRBV4-1 and TRBJ1-5, with D possibly matching TRBD1 (5 bases). The CDR3 is 16 residues long. Germline assignment: CDR1 MGHRA and CDR2 YSYEKL. V was shortened by 1 base and J by 11 bases, with 21 bases between the two germline ends. The CDR3 DNA follows: TGCGCCAGCAGCCAAGTTGCACTAGGAGACAGCGAGACCCAGCATTTT. This encodes CASSQVALGDSETQHF.

With regard to this clonotype: The junction shows a germline mismatch at one end, possibly a read error. This chain uses TRBV9 with TRBJ1-4; weak D call: TRBD1 (6 bases). Germline CDR1 reads SGDLS; CDR2 reads YYNGEE. This CDR3 has 15 residues. CDR3 DNA: TGTGCCAGCAGCGTAGCAGGGACAACTAAGGAAAAACTGTTTTTT. It codes for CASSVAGTTKEKLFF.

This clonotype came up many times. The rearrangement joins TRBV25-1 to TRBJ2-7, with D hard to call. From germline, CDR1 is MGHDK and CDR2 SYGVNS. Trimming stripped 6 bases from V and 7 bases from J, with 19 bases between. This CDR3 spans 14 amino acids. The CDR3 region has the DNA TGTGCCAGCAGCCACGGTGCCCTCGCACGGGAGCAGTACTTC. Translation gives CASSHGALAREQYF.

This clonotype was counted at least ten times. One junction end disagrees with the germline gene, perhaps due to a read error. This chain connects TRBV29-1 to TRBJ2-7; perhaps D is TRBD1 or TRBD2 (7 bases each). The CDR3 is made up of 13 amino acids. CDR1 and CDR2 (germline): SQVTM, ANQGSEA. The CDR3 bases are TGCAGCGTTGATAAGCAGGGGGGGTACGGGCAGTACTTC. The encoded protein is CSVDKQGGYGQYF.

The gene calls are TRBV12-3 or TRBV12-4 and TRBJ2-5; 7 bases align to TRBD1. With 5 bases clipped from V and 2 bases from J, the junction kept 11 bases outside the gene matches. This CDR3 spans 16 amino acids. CDR3 coding DNA: TGTGCCAGCAGTAGCAAGACAGGGTCTGGTCAAGAGACCCAGTACTTC. Residues: CASSSKTGSGQETQYF.

This clonotype has a count of ten or more. This chain joins TRBV7-2 and TRBJ1-1, with unresolved D. The germline V and J ends were trimmed by 1 base and 3 bases, with 6 bases remaining between them. Germline V CDR1 and CDR2: SGHTA, FQGNSA. The CDR3 extends over 13 amino acids. The CDR3 protein is CASSLVGDTEAFF. The CDR3 DNA follows: TGTGCCAGCAGCTTAGTTGGGGACACTGAAGCTTTCTTT.

The sample holds many counts of this clonotype. This rearrangement joins TRBV7-2 to TRBJ2-5; D is perhaps TRBD1 (5 bases). Deletions cut 6 bases from V and 0 bases from J, with 17 bases between. Germline values: CDR1 SGHTA, CDR2 FQGNSA. The CDR3 covers 16 residues. As DNA, the CDR3 is TGTGCCAGCAGTCAACGACAGAACCCGTACCAAGAGACCCAGTACTTC. Translation gives CASSQRQNPYQETQYF.

The chain recombines TRBV20-1 with TRBJ1-5, with D tentatively TRBD1 (6 bases). V dropped 6 bases and J dropped 3 bases, with 15 bases sitting between them. This CDR3 region has 14 residues. Germline V gives CDR1 DFQATT, CDR2 SNEGSKA (reference sequence). The CDR3 spells CSAPLQGLNQPQHF. The CDR3 nucleotides read TGCAGTGCCCCACTACAGGGACTCAATCAGCCCCAGCATTTT.

The chain is built from TRBV5-6 and TRBJ2-5; 11 bases are shared with TRBD2. The CDR3 is 17 residues long. The V gene's germline CDR1 is SGHDT and CDR2 YYEEEE. J gave up 1 base and V 0 bases, and 5 bases lay outside the gene matches. CDR3 sequence (DNA): TGTGCCAGCAGCTTGGCGTTCCTAGCGGGGGGCCAAGAGACCCAGTACTTC. Translation: CASSLAFLAGGQETQYF.

Concerning this clonotype itself: Because it lacks the conserved phenylalanine or tryptophan at the end, this CDR3 is likely a read error. It is unclear where the CDR3 begins or ends on the DNA, so no DNA is shown, and the CDR3 is as TCRdb lists it. The chain has TRBV7-9 and TRBJ2-3; no DNA check was done on the table's D call, TRBD1. In germline, CDR1 is SEHNR, CDR2 FQNEAQ (reference sequence). The CDR3 contains 13 residues when both ends are counted. CDR3: CASTGGGPSTSGQ.

This clonotype has only a few counts. The genes are TRBV24-1 and TRBJ2-7, with TRBD1 identical over 9 bases. The germline V gene has CDR1 KGHDR and CDR2 SFDVKD. The CDR3 spans 14 residues. With 4 bases clipped from V and 5 bases from J, the junction kept 5 bases outside the gene matches. In DNA form, the CDR3 reads TGTGCCACCAGTGACCTAGGACAGGGGAACGAGCAGTACTTC. Its translation is CATSDLGQGNEQYF.

The rearrangement joins TRBV7-2 to TRBJ1-5; D not certain. CDR3 length equals 15 residues. V shed 4 bases and J shed 15 bases, with 25 bases lying between them. The germline V gene has CDR1 SGHTA and CDR2 FQGNSA. The CDR3 sequence is CASSCRVGGLPLWHF. The CDR3 DNA sequence: TGTGCCAGCAGCTGTAGGGTGGGTGGTTTACCCCTATGGCATTTT. The full variable domain, rest sourced from reference TRBV7-2 and TRBJ1-5, is GAGVSQSPSNKVTEKGKDVELRCDPISGHTALYWYRQSLGQGLEFLIYFQGNSAPDKSGLPSDRFSAERTGGSVSTLTIQRTQQEDSAVYLCASSCRVGGLPLWHFGDGTRLSIL.

The chain combines TRBV7-2 with TRBJ2-2; TRBD2 might be the D (5 bases). CDR3 size: 17 residues. The ends were cut back, 3 bases at V and 5 bases at J, with 19 bases in the middle. Germline CDR1 and CDR2: SGHTA and FQGNSA. The CDR3 reads CASSLHQLGVGTGELFF. The CDR3 bases are TGTGCCAGCAGCTTGCACCAGCTCGGGGTGGGTACCGGGGAGCTGTTTTTT.

The chain couples TRBV7-8 to TRBJ2-7; D possibly corresponds to TRBD2 (5 bases). V lost 4 bases and J lost 3, with 13 bases in between. The length of the CDR3 is 14 residues. Germline V CDR1 and CDR2: SGHVS, FQNEAQ. The CDR3 DNA reads TGTGCCAGCAGCTCCGCGGGCCAGTTCTACGAGCAGTACTTC. Residues: CASSSAGQFYEQYF.

Comment on this clonotype: This is likely a read error, given that the CDR3 carries no conserved phenylalanine or tryptophan at its end. No DNA is shown, since the ends of the CDR3 on it are uncertain; the CDR3 is the one TCRdb lists. The chain is built from TRBV2 and TRBJ2-4. Germline-derived CDR1 and CDR2 are SNHLY and FYNNEI. From its first to its last residue, the CDR3 has 13 amino acids. CDR3 protein: CASSIVPGNIQSV.

The V gene is TRBV7-2, the J gene TRBJ1-5; perhaps TRBD1 as D (6 bases). V gave up 5 bases and J gave up 13 bases, with 27 bases separating them. CDR1 SGHTA and CDR2 FQGNSA come from the germline V gene. The CDR3 runs 16 residues. CDR3 DNA: TGTGCCAGCAGCGTAACTGTGGCGGGGGACGGACAGCAGCAGCATTTT. The encoded protein is CASSVTVAGDGQQQHF.

This clonotype was counted only a few times. This chain connects TRBV11-2 to TRBJ2-7; 8 bases fit TRBD1. The CDR3 sequence is 14 residues long. Germline V gene lookup returns CDR1 SGHAT and CDR2 FQNNGV. Trimming at V came to 2 bases and at J to 3 bases, leaving 3 bases not matched to a gene. This chain's CDR3 is CASSLTGTGYEQYF. The CDR3 DNA reads TGTGCCAGCAGCTTAACCGGGACAGGCTACGAGCAGTACTTC.

V usage is TRBV5-5 and J usage is TRBJ1-3, with 10 bases that match TRBD1. This CDR3 has 16 residues. V was pared by 7 bases and J by 2 bases, with 9 bases of the junction left unmatched. In germline, CDR1 is SGHKS, CDR2 YYEKEE (reference sequence). This chain's CDR3 is CASGQGGTGAGNTIYF. In DNA form, the CDR3 reads TGTGCCAGCGGACAGGGGGGGACGGGGGCTGGAAACACCATATATTTT.

The chain combines TRBV19 with TRBJ1-5; D might be TRBD1 (6 bases). The germline V gene encodes CDR1 LNHDA and CDR2 SQIVND (reference sequence). The V and J ends lost 6 bases and 2 bases respectively, with 20 bases between them. There are 17 residues in the CDR3. The DNA of the CDR3 is TGTGCCAGTAGCACAGGGCTTAAGGGAGCGGGCAATCAGCCCCAGCATTTT. As protein: CASSTGLKGAGNQPQHF.

The chain combines TRBV9 with TRBJ1-2; D not resolved. V lost 4 bases and J 4 bases, leaving 23 bases between the germline ends. CDR3 size: 17 residues. The germline V gene has CDR1 SGDLS and CDR2 YYNGEE. This chain's CDR3 is CASSQPDDDEACYGYTF. CDR3 nucleotide sequence: TGTGCCAGCAGCCAACCCGATGACGACGAAGCTTGCTATGGCTACACCTTC.

The chain recombines TRBV7-2 with TRBJ2-7; 10 bases fit TRBD2. V was clipped by 5 bases and J by 8 bases; unmatched bases: 15. The germline V gene has CDR1 SGHTA and CDR2 FQGNSA. The CDR3 extends over 16 amino acids. The CDR3 reads CASSVLAGGPDTQQYF. CDR3 nucleotide sequence: TGTGCCAGCAGCGTATTAGCGGGGGGCCCAGATACGCAGCAGTACTTC.

V and J are TRBV5-1 and TRBJ2-7; no reliable D call. V lost 4 bases and J lost 11, with 16 bases in between. The germline V gene has CDR1 SGHRS and CDR2 YFSETQ. This CDR3 has 12 amino acids. The CDR3 nucleotides read TGCGCCAGCAGCGTGGGTGACTGGTACGAGTACTTC. This gives the protein CASSVGDWYEYF.